These 30 T cell receptor beta chains were sequenced from one sample in a study of cytomegalovirus exposure and HLA in healthy donors. PCR employed 60 Vbeta and 13 Jbeta primers. Libraries were prepared by immunoSEQ multiplex PCR; TCRdb keeps only in-frame clonotypes and omits some of them. The sample has 210,000 or so clones; 76% are singletons. Sequencing was done on a sample of PBMCs. These receptor sequences come from a man aged 18-30 years in good health and CMV-seronegative.

The count of this clone is one. V and J are TRBV28 and TRBJ2-7; 7 nucleotides agree with TRBD1. This CDR3 is built from 15 residues. CDR1 is MDHEN, CDR2 SYDVKM, per germline. V lost 6 bases and J lost 0; bases outside the gene matches: 8. The CDR3, as DNA: TGTGCCAGCAGCCGAACCGGGACAGCCTCCTACGAGCAGTACTTC. Amino acid sequence: CASSRTGTASYEQYF.

This clone was found once. The rearrangement links TRBV29-1 to TRBJ2-1; 12 bases are a match to TRBD2. CDR3 size: 16 residues. V shed 4 bases, J shed 9 bases, and the junction held 13 bases outside the gene matches. Germline CDR1 reads SQVTM; CDR2 reads ANQGSEA. CDR3 sequence (DNA): TGCAGCGTTGTTGCTCTAGCGGGAGGGCCTGGGGGTGAGCAGTTCTTC. Its translation is CSVVALAGGPGGEQFF.

This chain uses TRBV2 with TRBJ2-7, with D perhaps TRBD1 (5 bases). Germline V lookup: CDR1 SNHLY, CDR2 FYNNEI. The CDR3 is 13 residues long. The ends were cut back, 5 bases at V and 5 bases at J, with 13 bases in the middle. The CDR3 coding sequence is TGTGCCAGCAGTAGGGGAACTCCCAACGAGCAGTACTTC. Its protein is CASSRGTPNEQYF.

The chain carries TRBV5-1 and TRBJ1-4; TRBD1 agrees at 10 bases. Germline trimming cut 0 bases from V and 7 bases from J; bases unmatched to any gene: 3. The CDR3 is 15 amino acids. Germline values: CDR1 SGHRS, CDR2 YFSETQ. The CDR3 coding sequence is TGCGCCAGCAGCTTGGGACAGGGGGCAAGTGAAAAACTGTTTTTT. Its protein is CASSLGQGASEKLFF.

The chain employs TRBV5-6 and TRBJ2-1; 10 bases align to TRBD1. The V gene's germline CDR1 is SGHDT and CDR2 YYEEEE. Unmatched junction bases numbered 2, after V lost 4 bases and J lost 7 bases. The CDR3 runs 13 residues. The CDR3 DNA follows: TGTGCCAGCAGCCGACAGGGGGCGAATGAGCAGTTCTTC. Translated: CASSRQGANEQFF.

The rearrangement links TRBV9 to TRBJ2-7; D is perhaps TRBD2 (6 bases). Per germline, CDR1 SGDLS and CDR2 YYNGEE. This CDR3 is 15 amino acids long. Trimming took off 0 bases at V and 4 bases at J, with 14 bases between the two ends. CDR3 DNA: TGTGCCAGCAGCGTAGACGGCGGGACTTCATACGAGCAGTACTTC. Translating it yields CASSVDGGTSYEQYF.

The J gene is TRBJ1-1, the V gene TRBV5-6; 7 nucleotides line up with TRBD1. Germline assignment: CDR1 SGHDT and CDR2 YYEEEE. The CDR3 has 16 residues. Losses at the gene ends were 0 bases for V and 6 bases for J; bases not matched to a gene: 11. The CDR3 here is CASSLGSAGGQAEAFF. DNA for the CDR3: TGTGCCAGCAGCTTGGGGTCGGCAGGGGGGCAAGCTGAAGCTTTCTTT.

Details on this clone: The same CDR3 can be traced to other DNA sequences in this sample. For the CDR3, the DNA is TGTGCCATCAGTGAGTCGGGGGGAACAGATACGCAGTATTTT. Protein sequence: CAISESGGTDTQYF. V and J are TRBV10-3 and TRBJ2-3; tentatively, D is TRBD2 (6 bases). Germline-derived CDR1 and CDR2 are ENHRY and SYGVKD. CDR3 length: 14 amino acids. V lost 0 bases to trimming and J lost 3 bases, with 7 bases between them.

The chain has TRBV6-4 and TRBJ2-3, with D possibly being TRBD2 (5 bases). The V gene lost 6 bases and the J gene lost 8 bases, with 15 bases spanning the gap. The CDR3 extends over 13 amino acids. From germline, CDR1 is MRHNA and CDR2 SNTAGT. The CDR3 reads CASSAVGAGTQYF. The CDR3 nucleotides read TGTGCCAGCAGCGCCGTCGGTGCGGGTACGCAGTATTTT.

This rearrangement joins TRBV9 to TRBJ2-7, with D possibly matching TRBD1 (6 bases). This CDR3 is 12 amino acids long. The V gene's germline CDR1 is SGDLS and CDR2 YYNGEE. The V gene lost 3 bases and the J gene lost 7 bases, with 11 bases spanning the gap. CDR3 loop: CASSARGTEQYF. CDR3 DNA sequence: TGTGCCAGCAGCGCTAGGGGGACAGAGCAGTACTTC.

V and J are TRBV29-1 and TRBJ1-4, with 8 bases matching TRBD1. The ends lost 2 bases at V and 7 bases at J; junction bases unmatched: 3. The CDR3 is made up of 13 amino acids. Germline V gene data show CDR1 as SQVTM and CDR2 as ANQGSEA. CDR3 loop: CSVELTGGEKLFF. CDR3 DNA: TGCAGCGTTGAACTTACAGGGGGTGAAAAACTGTTTTTT.

This clone was found once. The gene calls are TRBV7-9 and TRBJ2-2; a possible D gene is TRBD1 (6 bases). Trimming cost V 0 bases and J 5 bases, with 10 bases left between them. The CDR3 contains 15 residues. Per germline, CDR1 SEHNR and CDR2 FQNEAQ (reference sequence). The CDR3 coding sequence is TGTGCCAGCAGCTTAGCAGGGACAAGAACCGGGGAGCTGTTTTTT. This gives the protein CASSLAGTRTGELFF.

This clone came up once. The chain joins TRBV5-6 to TRBJ1-3; D uncertain. In germline, CDR1 is SGHDT, CDR2 YYEEEE. The CDR3 is 14 amino acids. V was cut by 1 base and J by 7 bases, with 12 bases left in between. As DNA, the CDR3 is TGTGCCAGCAGCTTGAGTACAGCCGACAACACCATATATTTT. This gives the protein CASSLSTADNTIYF.

In its sample, this clone was seen a few times. This chain joins TRBV28 and TRBJ1-2; D perhaps matches TRBD1 (6 bases). CDR1 and CDR2 (germline): MDHEN, SYDVKM. Trimming removed 1 base from V and 5 bases from J, with 11 bases in between. The CDR3 contains 14 residues. The CDR3 nucleotides read TGTGCCAGCAGTTTATCAACAGGGTTGTATGGCTACACCTTC. This encodes CASSLSTGLYGYTF.

The chain links TRBV7-2 to TRBJ2-7; D unresolved. V lost 1 base, J lost 1 base, and 8 bases lay in between. This CDR3 spans 14 amino acids. Germline-derived CDR1 and CDR2 are SGHTA and FQGNSA. The CDR3 DNA reads as TGTGCCAGCAGCTTAGTCAGGCCGTCCTACGAGCAGTACTTC. This sequence encodes CASSLVRPSYEQYF.

V and J are TRBV6-5 and TRBJ2-2; D is uncertain. The V end was cut by 7 bases, the J end by 1 base, with 10 bases between. Germline V gene sequence: CDR1 MNHEY, CDR2 SVGAGI. The CDR3 is 14 amino acids. The CDR3 is CASTNPGNTGELFF. Written as DNA, the CDR3 is TGTGCCAGCACCAACCCGGGGAACACCGGGGAGCTGTTTTTT.

In this sample, this clone turned up a few times. The chain uses TRBV6-1 and TRBJ2-1, with 12 bases that match TRBD2. Per the germline V gene, CDR1 is MNHNS and CDR2 is SASEGT. This CDR3 spans 18 amino acids. The V and J ends lost 7 bases and 15 bases, in that order; junction bases with no gene match: 25. CDR3 bases: TGTGCCAGCATTGACAGGGGCGACCGAACTAGCGGGAGGTCCCCCCTGTTCTTC. It is translated as CASIDRGDRTSGRSPLFF.

The chain combines TRBV19 with TRBJ2-7; perhaps TRBD2 as D (7 bases). Germline V gives CDR1 LNHDA, CDR2 SQIVND (reference sequence). The V gene lost 3 bases and the J gene lost 10 bases, with 19 bases spanning the gap. There are 14 residues in the CDR3. Here the CDR3 DNA reads TGTGCCAGTAGTATTTGGGGGGGCAGGGACCCCCAGTACTTC. It specifies CASSIWGGRDPQYF. Looking up the rest from reference TRBV19 and TRBJ2-7 gives the full variable domain: DGGITQSPKYLFRKEGQNVTLSCEQNLNHDAMYWYRQDPGQGLRLIYYSQIVNDFQKGDIAEGYSVSREKKESFPLTVTSAQKNPTAFYLCASSIWGGRDPQYFGPGTRLTVT.

The chain combines TRBV10-3 with TRBJ1-2, with 10 nucleotides matching TRBD1. The CDR3 totals 15 residues. Trimming at V came to 3 bases and at J to 4 bases, leaving 5 bases not matched to a gene. Germline lookup yields CDR1 ENHRY and CDR2 SYGVKD. CDR3 amino acids: CAISEGQGVSYGYTF. CDR3 in DNA: TGTGCCATCAGTGAAGGACAGGGGGTGAGCTATGGCTACACCTTC.

J is TRBJ2-5 and V is TRBV7-9; maybe TRBD1 (6 bases). The CDR3 consists of 16 residues. CDR1 and CDR2 from the germline V gene are SEHNR and FQNEAQ (reference sequence). Between the trimmed V and J ends, which lost 4 bases and 3 bases, there was a span of 18 bases. CDR3 DNA: TGTGCCAGCAGCTCACAAAAGGGGACAATCGAAGAGACCCAGTACTTC. This codes for CASSSQKGTIEETQYF.

The chain links TRBV11-2 to TRBJ2-7, with a tentative D call TRBD1 (5 bases). Trimming pared 2 bases from V and 0 bases from J, leaving 14 bases between. Germline lookup yields CDR1 SGHAT and CDR2 FQNNGV. The CDR3 runs 16 residues. DNA of the CDR3: TGTGCCAGCAGCTTACGTGGCAGGGCAAGCTCCTACGAGCAGTACTTC. This sequence encodes CASSLRGRASSYEQYF.

The chain links TRBV6-1 to TRBJ2-1; tentative D call: TRBD2 (5 bases). The CDR3 contains 15 residues. Trimming took off 2 bases at V and 4 bases at J, with 12 bases between the two ends. Germline CDR1 reads MNHNS; CDR2 reads SASEGT. CDR3 nucleotides: TGTGCCAGCAGTGAAACCCTAGCTGATTACAATGAGCAGTTCTTC. It encodes CASSETLADYNEQFF.

V and J are TRBV7-9 and TRBJ2-5, with no clear D. The CDR3 is 8 amino acids. CDR1 is SEHNR, CDR2 FQNEAQ, per germline (reference sequence). V lost 5 bases, J lost 11 bases, and 3 bases lay in between. The chain's CDR3 is CASSPQYF. Here the CDR3 DNA reads TGTGCCAGCAGCCCTCAGTACTTC.

V gene TRBV9 combines with J gene TRBJ2-1; 11 positions agree with TRBD2. J gave up 7 bases and V 4 bases, and 7 bases lay outside the gene matches. This CDR3 is built from 15 residues. CDR1 is SGDLS and CDR2 is YYNGEE in the germline V gene. The CDR3 DNA is TGTGCCAGCAGCACGGGGACTAGCGGCCGGAATGAGCAGTTCTTC. This encodes CASSTGTSGRNEQFF.

This clone appeared a few times. The V and J genes are TRBV5-1 and TRBJ1-2; D gene unclear. CDR3 size: 13 residues. V lost 0 bases and J 5 bases, leaving 8 bases between the germline ends. CDR1 SGHRS and CDR2 YFSETQ come from the germline V gene. Here the CDR3 reads CASSLEGSYGYTF. The CDR3 bases are TGCGCCAGCAGCTTGGAAGGGAGTTATGGCTACACCTTC. Full variable domain (outside the CDR3, taken from reference TRBV5-1 and TRBJ1-2): KAGVTQTPRYLIKTRGQQVTLSCSPISGHRSVSWYQQTPGQGLQFLFEYFSETQRNKGNFPGRFSGRQFSNSRSEMNVSTLELGDSALYLCASSLEGSYGYTFGSGTRLTVV.

J is TRBJ1-2 and V is TRBV11-2; D gene ambiguous. Trimming removed 1 base at V and 5 bases at J, with 5 bases between. In germline, CDR1 is SGHAT, CDR2 FQNNGV. The CDR3 runs to 12 residues. Written as DNA, the CDR3 is TGTGCCAGCAGCTTAGCCAGTTATGGCTACACCTTC. This encodes CASSLASYGYTF.

This chain links TRBV2 with TRBJ1-6; 8 bases fit TRBD1. The V and J ends lost 5 bases and 4 bases, in that order; junction bases with no gene match: 1. The CDR3 is made up of 14 amino acids. Germline V CDR1 and CDR2: SNHLY, FYNNEI. CDR3 protein: CASSYRGYNSPLHF. The CDR3 DNA is TGTGCCAGCAGTTACAGGGGGTATAATTCACCCCTCCACTTT.

This clone was counted only a few times. CDR3 protein: CATVGRNDYEQYF. CDR3 DNA: TGTGCCACCGTTGGCAGGAACGACTACGAGCAGTACTTC. The J gene is TRBJ2-7, the V gene TRBV27, with D hard to call. There are 13 residues in the CDR3. Germline CDR1 and CDR2: MNHEY and SMNVEV (reference sequence). The V end was cut by 10 bases, the J end by 3 bases, with 16 bases between.

The V call is TRBV30, the J call TRBJ2-5, with TRBD1 identical over 7 bases. CDR1 and CDR2 (germline): GTSNPN, SVGIG (reference sequence). Germline trimming cut 8 bases from V and 5 bases from J; bases unmatched to any gene: 5. The CDR3 loop spans 11 amino acids. This chain's CDR3 is CAVDRAETQYF. Written as DNA, the CDR3 is TGTGCCGTAGACAGGGCGGAGACCCAGTACTTC.

The chain couples TRBV28 to TRBJ1-5, with 8 bases aligning to TRBD1. This CDR3 has 18 residues. CDR1 and CDR2 from the germline V gene are MDHEN and SYDVKM. J was trimmed by 1 base and V by 3 bases; bases with no gene match: 11. The CDR3 DNA reads TGTGCCAGCAGTTTCCCTACCGGGACAGGTTACAGCAATCAGCCCCAGCATTTT. Amino acid sequence: CASSFPTGTGYSNQPQHF.